This section outlines one T cell receptor (beta chain) sequence together with its context. Its target is unknown. The data belong to a study of T cell responses to AZD1222 COVID-19 vaccine. The V and J ends lost 2 bases and 4 bases, in that order; junction bases with no gene match: 4. CDR1 SGDLS and CDR2 YYNGEE come from the germline V gene. The CDR3 is 14 amino acids. Using immunoSEQ multiplex PCR, the repertoire was profiled, and TCRdb retains in-frame clones only, with some absent. The sample contains some 130,000 clones, around nine tenths of which appear only once. Study-level findings and limits: White British people made up most donors, females outnumbered males, and clonal diversity was possibly underestimated. The span of vaccine-associated CD4 TCRs extended across spike, with dominance at 160-218 and 743-854. With two AZD1222 doses given, Spike-specific TCR breadth and depth both rose.

The sample consisted of peripheral blood, taken on day 0 of AZD1222 vaccination. This sequence was found in an adult in good health. The rearrangement links TRBV9 to TRBJ2-3; 7 nucleotides line up with TRBD1. The CDR3 nucleotides read TGTGCCAGCAGCGTCCAGGGGGTCTCAGATACGCAGTATTTT. Protein sequence: CASSVQGVSDTQYF.